Given below is one T cell receptor beta chain in context. An input of roughly 0.5 to 1 ug of RNA was subjected to reverse transcription using random hexamers. A multiplex approach, immunoSEQ multiplex PCR, amplified TCR beta CDR3 across 54 Vbeta and 13 Jbeta. TCRdb re-analysed the immunoSEQ multiplex PCR reads in MiXCR, keeping a single row per CDR3 protein. The sample includes under 550,000 distinct CDR3 sequences, about 85% of them seen just once. Per germline, CDR1 SGHRS and CDR2 YFSETQ. This CDR3 has 13 residues. The V end lost 3 bases, the J end lost 7 bases, and 8 bases lay between the germline ends. The source of the sample is a study of CD8 T cells in Susac syndrome. TEMRA cells were FACS-enriched and CD8+ and CD4+ T cells negatively isolated.

This chain uses TRBV5-1 with TRBJ1-6; tentative D call: TRBD1 (5 bases). The sample consisted of CD8+ T cells from PBMCs. The clonotype was recovered from a human donor with multiple sclerosis. The CDR3 region is CASSSEGNSPLHF. The CDR3 bases are TGCGCCAGCAGCTCAGAGGGGAATTCACCCCTCCACTTT.